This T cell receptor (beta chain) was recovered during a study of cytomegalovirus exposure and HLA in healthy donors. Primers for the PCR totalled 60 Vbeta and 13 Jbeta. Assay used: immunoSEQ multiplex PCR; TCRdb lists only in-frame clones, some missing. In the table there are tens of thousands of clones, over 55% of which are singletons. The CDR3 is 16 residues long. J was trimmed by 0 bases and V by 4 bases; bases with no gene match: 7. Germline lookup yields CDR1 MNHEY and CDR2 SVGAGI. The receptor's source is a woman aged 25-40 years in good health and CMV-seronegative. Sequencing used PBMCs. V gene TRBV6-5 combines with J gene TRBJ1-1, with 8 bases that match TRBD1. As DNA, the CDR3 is TGTGCCAGCAGTTTCCGGGACAGGTCATTGAACACTGAAGCTTTCTTT. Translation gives CASSFRDRSLNTEAFF.